This T cell receptor (beta chain) was documented in a study of blood T cell repertoires in COVID-19 (TCRdb year 2020). About the study as a whole: Samples covering the acute and convalescent phases of COVID-19 were provided by collaborators in the United States, Italy and Spain. The material from the prospective study consisted of cDNA or gDNA derived from T cells, B-cell-depleted T cells, or PBMCs. Subjects who had been exposed to COVID-19, were actively infected with it, or had recovered from it provided the deeply sampled blood TCRbeta repertoires that made up the dataset. The repertoires were made available in a free public database intended to serve as a resource for research on the immune response to SARS-CoV-2. The samples were drawn from two sources: the first 160 participants of the ongoing ImmuneRACE study, and fewer than 1,500 subjects contributed by 6 global collaborators. Nearly every sample came with metadata listing a de-identified subject ID, COVID-19 status, age in years and sex. HLA class I and class II types, where available, came from metadata supplied by the sample provider rather than from assay-based typing.

Including the terminal cysteine and phenylalanine, the CDR3 comprises 16 residues. Only CDR3 DNA is held: 48 bases, read in frame from base 1. The junction shows trimming of 0 bases on V and 8 bases on J, and the gene matches do not reach 11 bases of it. The germline V gene encodes CDR1 MNHEY and CDR2 SVGAGI. The immunoSEQ Assay, a bias-controlled multiplex PCR, was used to amplify TCRbeta CDR3 regions from genomic DNA. In the authors' own workflow: Nucleated cell counts per sample were estimated from amplification of reference gene primers within the assay. To quantify the absolute abundance of each unique TCRbeta CDR3 rearrangement, sequence reads were collapsed and filtered. For each sample, productive Simpson clonality was calculated by taking the square root of Simpson's diversity index across productive rearrangements. Sourced from immuneACCESS, this table was stored by TCRdb with only in-frame sequences that have V and J called. A share of the clones is absent; for the studies checked, an unresolved V gene accounts for under half, and the remainder has no known explanation. V, J and clone size derive from that table, while D and trimming were established from the DNA sequence. The sample table contains hundreds of thousands of clones; only one count was recorded for 90% of them. The ten largest clones take up approximately 2.5% of the sample.

The investigation overall reported the following: How much clinical and demographic metadata was included differed by source and by participant, and the metadata was provided uncurated.

In the prospective study, participants were roughly 18 to 100 years old, resided in fewer than 25 geographic areas of the United States, and were enrolled through a virtual design. In the prospective study, cohorts were assigned on the basis of participant-reported clinical history obtained from a screening survey and a study questionnaire. Recovered participants in ImmuneRACE Cohort 3 were defined by two consecutive negative NP/OP PCR tests, clearance by a healthcare professional, or resolution of symptoms. In the prospective study, mobile phlebotomists collected whole blood, serum and a nasopharyngeal or oropharyngeal swab from each participant. Additional blood draws and questionnaires over an approximately 2-month period could optionally be provided by prospective study participants. Prospective study blood samples were shipped either frozen or at room temperature before DNA extraction. On this clone itself: Its antigen specificity is not known. Base-call qualities are not available, and no considerably larger clone is one nucleotide away.

The origin of this receptor is a man aged 60-69 years who had recovered from COVID-19. Material: PBMCs or T cells enriched from blood (not recorded which). The sequence joins TRBV6-5 to TRBJ1-2, and 8 bases in between align with TRBD1. The CDR3 is CASSYSIDGQGSGYTF. The DNA sequence is given as TGTGCCAGCAGTTACTCGATAGACGGACAGGGTTCGGGCTACACCTTC.